The rows below give T cell receptor beta chains drawn from one sample of a study of cytomegalovirus exposure and HLA in healthy donors. Here immunoSEQ multiplex PCR was the method, and the copy in TCRdb shows in-frame clones only, minus some. The profile shows about 120,000 clones, around 76% of them singletons. Sequenced input: PBMCs. The receptors were gathered from a man under 40 in good health and CMV-seropositive. CDR3s include the opening cysteine and the closing phenylalanine or tryptophan. The order of the fields is V gene, clone size, J gene, D gene, CDR3 protein, CDR3 DNA. D genes are given only for firm matches. Part of the rows lack a size; the others show once, few, many or a class for expanded clones.

V gene: TRBV5-1
clone size: -
J gene: TRBJ1-4
D gene: TRBD1
CDR3 protein: CASRGSRTGVEKLFF
CDR3 DNA: TGCGCCAGCAGGGGGTCGCGGACAGGAGTAGAAAAACTGTTTTTT

V gene: TRBV19
clone size: -
J gene: TRBJ2-1
D gene: -
CDR3 protein: CASSIIREAYNEQFF
CDR3 DNA: TGTGCCAGTAGTATAATCCGTGAGGCCTACAATGAGCAGTTCTTC

V gene: TRBV27
clone size: -
J gene: TRBJ2-7
D gene: -
CDR3 protein: CASSLRGAYPEQYF
CDR3 DNA: TGTGCCAGCAGTTTGCGGGGAGCTTACCCCGAGCAGTACTTC

V gene: TRBV7-2
clone size: -
J gene: TRBJ1-2
D gene: TRBD1
CDR3 protein: CASSSTGGGYTF
CDR3 DNA: TGTGCCAGCAGCTCGACAGGGGGTGGCTACACCTTC

V gene: TRBV5-5
clone size: -
J gene: TRBJ1-3
D gene: -
CDR3 protein: CASSRDFSSGNTIYF
CDR3 DNA: TGTGCCAGCAGCCGGGACTTCAGCTCTGGAAACACCATATATTTT

V gene: TRBV11-3
clone size: once
J gene: TRBJ2-3
D gene: TRBD2
CDR3 protein: CASSPGLAGGRDTQYF
CDR3 DNA: TGTGCCAGCAGCCCGGGACTAGCGGGGGGGCGAGATACGCAGTATTTT

V gene: TRBV19
clone size: -
J gene: TRBJ1-1
D gene: -
CDR3 protein: CASSRALNTEAFF
CDR3 DNA: TGTGCCAGTAGTCGCGCTTTGAACACTGAAGCTTTCTTT

V gene: TRBV4-2
clone size: -
J gene: TRBJ1-6
D gene: -
CDR3 protein: CASSLLRGWNSPLHF
CDR3 DNA: TGTGCCAGCAGCCTCCTGCGGGGCTGGAATTCACCCCTCCACTTT

V gene: TRBV20-1
clone size: -
J gene: TRBJ2-2
D gene: -
CDR3 protein: CSASYSGELFF
CDR3 DNA: TGCAGTGCTAGCTACAGCGGGGAGCTGTTTTTT

V gene: TRBV21-1
clone size: -
J gene: TRBJ1-5
D gene: -
CDR3 protein: CASSKTGGRSNQPQHF
CDR3 DNA: TGTGCCAGCAGCAAAACAGGGGGCCGATCCAATCAGCCCCAGCATTTT

V gene: TRBV10-3
clone size: -
J gene: TRBJ2-7
D gene: TRBD1
CDR3 protein: CAISGRDRVYDEQYF
CDR3 DNA: TGTGCCATCAGTGGCCGGGACAGGGTTTACGACGAGCAGTACTTC

V gene: TRBV30
clone size: -
J gene: TRBJ2-7
D gene: TRBD1
CDR3 protein: CVWSFRGQGRSYEQYF
CDR3 DNA: TGCGTCTGGAGTTTCCGTGGACAGGGGAGGTCCTACGAGCAGTACTTC

V gene: TRBV6-1
clone size: -
J gene: TRBJ1-3
D gene: TRBD1
CDR3 protein: CASSVTGEGNTIYF
CDR3 DNA: TGTGCCAGCAGTGTGACAGGGGAAGGAAACACCATATATTTT

V gene: TRBV7-9
clone size: -
J gene: TRBJ2-7
D gene: TRBD1
CDR3 protein: CASSSGTVSSYEQYF
CDR3 DNA: TGTGCCAGCAGCTCGGGGACAGTTAGCTCCTACGAGCAGTACTTC

V gene: TRBV7-3
clone size: -
J gene: TRBJ1-6
D gene: -
CDR3 protein: CASRSPGEGSPLHF
CDR3 DNA: TGTGCCAGCAGGTCGCCGGGGGAAGGTTCACCCCTCCACTTT

V gene: TRBV7-2
clone size: -
J gene: TRBJ2-5
D gene: TRBD2
CDR3 protein: CASSVGVGGGQETQYF
CDR3 DNA: TGTGCCAGCAGCGTAGGGGTGGGCGGGGGGCAAGAGACCCAGTACTTC

V gene: TRBV10-3
clone size: -
J gene: TRBJ1-2
D gene: -
CDR3 protein: CAIRIQNQLYGYTF
CDR3 DNA: TGTGCCATCAGAATACAGAACCAACTCTATGGCTACACCTTC

V gene: TRBV7-9
clone size: -
J gene: TRBJ2-7
D gene: TRBD2
CDR3 protein: CASSSGAYEQYF
CDR3 DNA: TGTGCCAGCAGCAGCGGGGCCTACGAGCAGTACTTC

V gene: TRBV7-6
clone size: -
J gene: TRBJ2-3
D gene: TRBD1
CDR3 protein: CASSSRGRGDTQYF
CDR3 DNA: TGTGCCAGCAGCTCCAGGGGGCGCGGGGATACGCAGTATTTT

V gene: TRBV27
clone size: -
J gene: TRBJ1-2
D gene: TRBD1
CDR3 protein: CASSLWRGRNYGYTF
CDR3 DNA: TGTGCCAGCAGTTTATGGAGGGGGCGTAACTATGGCTACACCTTC

V gene: TRBV7-7
clone size: -
J gene: TRBJ2-2
D gene: TRBD2
CDR3 protein: CASSLAPSGGAGTGELFF
CDR3 DNA: TGTGCCAGCAGCTTAGCCCCTAGCGGGGGGGCCGGGACCGGGGAGCTGTTTTTT

V gene: TRBV7-2
clone size: -
J gene: TRBJ2-5
D gene: TRBD1
CDR3 protein: CATSEGALKETQYF
CDR3 DNA: TGTGCCACCAGTGAGGGGGCCTTGAAGGAGACCCAGTACTTC

V gene: TRBV11-2
clone size: -
J gene: TRBJ2-5
D gene: TRBD2
CDR3 protein: CASSLEALAGGRETQYF
CDR3 DNA: TGTGCCAGCAGCTTAGAGGCGCTAGCGGGGGGGCGAGAGACCCAGTACTTC

V gene: TRBV28
clone size: -
J gene: TRBJ2-3
D gene: TRBD2
CDR3 protein: CASSVSPFSGGGTDTQYF
CDR3 DNA: TGTGCCAGCAGCGTTTCCCCCTTTAGCGGGGGGGGCACAGATACGCAGTATTTT

V gene: TRBV4-3
clone size: -
J gene: TRBJ2-5
D gene: -
CDR3 protein: CASSQNRFQETQYF
CDR3 DNA: TGCGCCAGCAGCCAGAACAGATTTCAAGAGACCCAGTACTTC

V gene: TRBV7-3
clone size: -
J gene: TRBJ2-5
D gene: -
CDR3 protein: CASSLSGGAIETQYF
CDR3 DNA: TGTGCCAGCAGTTTAAGTGGGGGGGCCATAGAGACCCAGTACTTC

V gene: TRBV4-3
clone size: -
J gene: TRBJ2-7
D gene: TRBD1
CDR3 protein: CASSQGQGSSYEQYF
CDR3 DNA: TGCGCCAGCAGCCAAGGACAGGGGAGCTCCTACGAGCAGTACTTC

V gene: TRBV2
clone size: -
J gene: TRBJ2-7
D gene: TRBD1
CDR3 protein: CASSLGQVVYEQYF
CDR3 DNA: TGTGCCAGCAGCTTGGGACAGGTGGTCTACGAGCAGTACTTC

V gene: TRBV9
clone size: -
J gene: TRBJ2-5
D gene: -
CDR3 protein: CASSVPGETQYF
CDR3 DNA: TGTGCCAGCAGCGTACCGGGGGAGACCCAGTACTTC

V gene: TRBV6-5
clone size: -
J gene: TRBJ2-7
D gene: TRBD1
CDR3 protein: CASSYGTAEQYF
CDR3 DNA: TGTGCCAGCAGTTACGGGACAGCCGAGCAGTACTTC

V gene: TRBV29-1
clone size: -
J gene: TRBJ2-7
D gene: -
CDR3 protein: CSARTGTYEQYF
CDR3 DNA: TGCAGCGCCCGAACAGGGACCTACGAGCAGTACTTC